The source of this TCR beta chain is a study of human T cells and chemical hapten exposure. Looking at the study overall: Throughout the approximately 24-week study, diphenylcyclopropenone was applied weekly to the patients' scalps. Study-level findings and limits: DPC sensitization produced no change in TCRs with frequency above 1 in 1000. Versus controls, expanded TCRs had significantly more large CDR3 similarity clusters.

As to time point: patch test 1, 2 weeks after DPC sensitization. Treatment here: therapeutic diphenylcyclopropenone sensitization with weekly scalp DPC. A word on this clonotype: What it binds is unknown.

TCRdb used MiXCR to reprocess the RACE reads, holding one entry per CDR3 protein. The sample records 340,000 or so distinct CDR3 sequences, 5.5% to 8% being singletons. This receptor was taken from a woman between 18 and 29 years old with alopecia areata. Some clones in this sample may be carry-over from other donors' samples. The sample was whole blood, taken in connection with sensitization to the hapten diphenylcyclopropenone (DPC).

This CDR3 is CASTSFRGGGGSGYGYTF. The CDR3 DNA follows: TGTGCCAGCACCTCTTTCAGGGGAGGGGGCGGCTCTGGCTATGGCTACACCTTC. This chain uses TRBV6-1 with TRBJ1-2; TRBD1 aligns across 7 bases. The junction had 21 bases not matched to a gene; V was cut back by 7 bases and J by 4 bases. Germline V gives CDR1 MNHNS, CDR2 SASEGT. The CDR3 sequence is 18 residues long.